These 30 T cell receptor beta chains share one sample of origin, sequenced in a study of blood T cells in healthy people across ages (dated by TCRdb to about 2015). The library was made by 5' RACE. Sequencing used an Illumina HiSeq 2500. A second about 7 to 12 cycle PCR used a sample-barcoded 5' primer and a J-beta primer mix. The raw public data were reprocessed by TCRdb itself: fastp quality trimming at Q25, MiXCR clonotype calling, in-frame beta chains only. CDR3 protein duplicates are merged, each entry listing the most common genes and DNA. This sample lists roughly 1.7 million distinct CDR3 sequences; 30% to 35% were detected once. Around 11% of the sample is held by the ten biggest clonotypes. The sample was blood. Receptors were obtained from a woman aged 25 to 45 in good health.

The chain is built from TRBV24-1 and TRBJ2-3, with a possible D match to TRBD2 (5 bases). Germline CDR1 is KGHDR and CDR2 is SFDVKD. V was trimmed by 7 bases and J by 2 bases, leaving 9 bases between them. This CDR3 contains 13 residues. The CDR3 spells CATRERNTDTQYF. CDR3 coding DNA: TGTGCCACCAGGGAGCGGAACACAGATACGCAGTATTTT.

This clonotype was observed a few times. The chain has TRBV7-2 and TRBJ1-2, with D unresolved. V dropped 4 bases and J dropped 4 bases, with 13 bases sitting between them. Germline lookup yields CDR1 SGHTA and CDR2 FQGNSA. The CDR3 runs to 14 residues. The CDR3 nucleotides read TGTGCCAGCAGCTCGACAAGGAACGGCTATGGCTACACCTTC. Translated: CASSSTRNGYGYTF.

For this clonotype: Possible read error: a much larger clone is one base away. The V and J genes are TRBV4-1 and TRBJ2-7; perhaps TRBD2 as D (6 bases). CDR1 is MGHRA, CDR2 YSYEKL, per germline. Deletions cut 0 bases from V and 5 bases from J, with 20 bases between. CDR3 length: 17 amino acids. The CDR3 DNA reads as TGCGCCAGCAGCCAAGACCCAATAGCGGAATCGTCCCACGAGCAGTACTTC. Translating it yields CASSQDPIAESSHEQYF.

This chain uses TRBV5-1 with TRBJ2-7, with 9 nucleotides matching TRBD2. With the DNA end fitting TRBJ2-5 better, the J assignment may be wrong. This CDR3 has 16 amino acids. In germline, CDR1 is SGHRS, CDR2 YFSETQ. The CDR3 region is CASSLDLAGPGETQYF. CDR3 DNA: TGCGCCAGCAGCTTGGATCTAGCGGGACCTGGGGAGACCCAGTACTTC.

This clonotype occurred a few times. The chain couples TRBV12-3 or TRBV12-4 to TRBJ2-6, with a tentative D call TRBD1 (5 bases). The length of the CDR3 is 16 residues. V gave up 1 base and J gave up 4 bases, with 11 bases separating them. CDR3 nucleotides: TGTGCCAGCAGTTTAGGGGGCCCGCGGGGGGCCAACGTCCTGACTTTC. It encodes CASSLGGPRGANVLTF.

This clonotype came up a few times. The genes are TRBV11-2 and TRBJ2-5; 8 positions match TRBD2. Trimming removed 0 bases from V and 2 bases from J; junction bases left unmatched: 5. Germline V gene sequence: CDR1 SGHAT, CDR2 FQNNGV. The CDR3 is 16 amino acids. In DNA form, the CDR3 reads TGTGCCAGCAGCTTAGACGGCGGCGGGGGGCAAGAGACCCAGTACTTC. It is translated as CASSLDGGGGQETQYF.

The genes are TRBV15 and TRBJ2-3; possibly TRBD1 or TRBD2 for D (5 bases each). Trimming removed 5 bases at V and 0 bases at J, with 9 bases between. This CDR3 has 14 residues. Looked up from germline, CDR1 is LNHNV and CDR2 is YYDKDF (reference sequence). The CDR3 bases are TGTGCCACCAGCCAACGGGACAGCACAGATACGCAGTATTTT. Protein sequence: CATSQRDSTDTQYF.

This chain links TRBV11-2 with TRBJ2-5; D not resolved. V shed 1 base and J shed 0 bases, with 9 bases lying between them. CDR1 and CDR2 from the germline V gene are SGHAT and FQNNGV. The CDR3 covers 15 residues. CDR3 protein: CASSLASRYQETQYF. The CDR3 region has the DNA TGTGCCAGCAGCTTAGCGTCACGATACCAAGAGACCCAGTACTTC.

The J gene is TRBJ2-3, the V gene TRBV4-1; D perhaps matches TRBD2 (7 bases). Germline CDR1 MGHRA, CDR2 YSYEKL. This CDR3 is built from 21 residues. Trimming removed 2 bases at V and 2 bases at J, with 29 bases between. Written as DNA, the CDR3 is TGCGCCAGCAGCCAATTCTCAGTAGGGGGGGCCCGATACAGAAACACAGATACGCAGTATTTT. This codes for CASSQFSVGGARYRNTDTQYF.

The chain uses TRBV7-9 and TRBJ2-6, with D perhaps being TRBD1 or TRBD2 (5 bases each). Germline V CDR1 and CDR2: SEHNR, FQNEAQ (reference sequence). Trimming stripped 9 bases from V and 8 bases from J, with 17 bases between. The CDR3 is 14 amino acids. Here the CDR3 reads CARSPGGGPNVLTF. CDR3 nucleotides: TGTGCCAGATCCCCCGGTGGGGGACCCAACGTCCTGACTTTC.

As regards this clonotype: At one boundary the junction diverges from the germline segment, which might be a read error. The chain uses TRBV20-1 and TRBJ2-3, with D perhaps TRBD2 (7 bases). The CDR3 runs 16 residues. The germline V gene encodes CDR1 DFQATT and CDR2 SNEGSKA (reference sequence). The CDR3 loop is CSARQTRGANTDTQYF. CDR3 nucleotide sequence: TGCAGCGCTAGACAAACTCGGGGGGCCAACACAGATACGCAGTATTTT.

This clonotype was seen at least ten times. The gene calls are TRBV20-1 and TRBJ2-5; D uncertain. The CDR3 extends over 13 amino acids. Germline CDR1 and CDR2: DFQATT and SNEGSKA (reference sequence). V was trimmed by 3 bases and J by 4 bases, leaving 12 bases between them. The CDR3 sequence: CSASMYSRETQYF. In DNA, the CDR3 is TGCAGTGCTAGTATGTACTCGAGAGAGACCCAGTACTTC.

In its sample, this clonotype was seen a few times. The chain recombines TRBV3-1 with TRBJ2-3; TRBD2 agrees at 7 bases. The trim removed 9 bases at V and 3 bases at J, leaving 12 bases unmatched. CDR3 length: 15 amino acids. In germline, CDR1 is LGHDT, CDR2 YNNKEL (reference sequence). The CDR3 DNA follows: TGTGCCAGTACCTTTGAGCGGGGAGGGACAGATACGCAGTATTTT. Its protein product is CASTFERGGTDTQYF.

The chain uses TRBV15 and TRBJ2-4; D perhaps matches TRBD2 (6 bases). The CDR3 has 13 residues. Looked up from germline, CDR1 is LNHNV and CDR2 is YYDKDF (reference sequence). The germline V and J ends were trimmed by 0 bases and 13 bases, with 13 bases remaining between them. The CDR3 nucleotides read TGTGCCACCAGCAGAGATTACGGGGAGGAGCAGTACTTC. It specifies CATSRDYGEEQYF.

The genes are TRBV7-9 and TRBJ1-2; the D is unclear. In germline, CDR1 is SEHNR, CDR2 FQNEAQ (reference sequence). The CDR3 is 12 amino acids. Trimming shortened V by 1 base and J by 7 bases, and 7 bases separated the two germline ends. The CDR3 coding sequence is TGTGCCAGCAGCTTAGGGGATGCTGGCTACACCTTC. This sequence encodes CASSLGDAGYTF. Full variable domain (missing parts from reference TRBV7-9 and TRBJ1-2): DTGVSQNPRHKITKRGQNVTFRCDPISEHNRLYWYRQTLGQGPEFLTYFQNEAQLEKSRLLSDRFSAERPKGSFSTLEIQRTEQGDSAMYLCASSLGDAGYTFGSGTRLTVV.

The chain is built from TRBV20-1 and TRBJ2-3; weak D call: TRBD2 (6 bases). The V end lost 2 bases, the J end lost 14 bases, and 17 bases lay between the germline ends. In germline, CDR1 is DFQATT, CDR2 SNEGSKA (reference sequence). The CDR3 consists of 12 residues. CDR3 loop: CSARSPGEPGYF. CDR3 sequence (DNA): TGCAGTGCTAGATCCCCGGGAGAGCCGGGGTATTTT.

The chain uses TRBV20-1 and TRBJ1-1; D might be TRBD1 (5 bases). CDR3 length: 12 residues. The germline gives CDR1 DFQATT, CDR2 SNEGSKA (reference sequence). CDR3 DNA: TGCGGCACGGGACCCGAGAACACTGAAGCTTTCTTT. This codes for CGTGPENTEAFF.

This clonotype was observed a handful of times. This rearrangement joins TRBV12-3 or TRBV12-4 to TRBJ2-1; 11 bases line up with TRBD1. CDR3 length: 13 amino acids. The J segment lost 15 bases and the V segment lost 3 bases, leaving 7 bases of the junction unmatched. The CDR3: CASSLGGTGGLFF. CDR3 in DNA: TGTGCCAGCAGTTTGGGGGGGACAGGGGGTTTGTTCTTC.

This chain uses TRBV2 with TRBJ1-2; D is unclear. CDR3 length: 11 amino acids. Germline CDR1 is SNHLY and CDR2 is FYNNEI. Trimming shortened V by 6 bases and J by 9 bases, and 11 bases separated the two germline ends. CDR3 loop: CASRDRARYTF. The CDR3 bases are TGTGCCAGCAGGGACCGGGCCCGCTACACCTTC.

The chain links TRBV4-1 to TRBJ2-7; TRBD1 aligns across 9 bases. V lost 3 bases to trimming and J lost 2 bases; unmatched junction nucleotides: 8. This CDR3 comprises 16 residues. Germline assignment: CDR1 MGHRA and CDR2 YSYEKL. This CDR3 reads CASSQGGRDRAYEQYF. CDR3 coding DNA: TGCGCCAGCAGCCAGGGGGGGCGGGACAGGGCCTACGAGCAGTACTTC.

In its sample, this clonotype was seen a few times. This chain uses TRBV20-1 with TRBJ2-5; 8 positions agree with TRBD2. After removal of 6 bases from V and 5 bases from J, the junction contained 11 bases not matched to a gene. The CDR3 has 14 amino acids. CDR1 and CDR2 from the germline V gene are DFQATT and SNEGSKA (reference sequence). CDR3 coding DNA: TGCAGTGCATCGGCGGGGGGCGGCTGGGAGACCCAGTACTTC. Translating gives CSASAGGGWETQYF.

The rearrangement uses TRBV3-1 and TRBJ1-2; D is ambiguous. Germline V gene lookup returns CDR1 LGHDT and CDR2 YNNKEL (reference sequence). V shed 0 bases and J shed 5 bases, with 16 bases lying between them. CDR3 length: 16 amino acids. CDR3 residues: CASSQDLRTVGYGYTF. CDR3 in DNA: TGTGCCAGCAGCCAAGACCTTAGGACGGTGGGATATGGCTACACCTTC.

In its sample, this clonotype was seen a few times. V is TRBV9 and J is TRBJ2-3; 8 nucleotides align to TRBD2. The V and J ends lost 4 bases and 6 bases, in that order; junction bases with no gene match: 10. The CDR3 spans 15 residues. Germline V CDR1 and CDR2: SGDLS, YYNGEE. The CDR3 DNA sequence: TGTGCCAGCAGCCTACTAGCGGCCACGCGGGATACGCAGTATTTT. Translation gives CASSLLAATRDTQYF.

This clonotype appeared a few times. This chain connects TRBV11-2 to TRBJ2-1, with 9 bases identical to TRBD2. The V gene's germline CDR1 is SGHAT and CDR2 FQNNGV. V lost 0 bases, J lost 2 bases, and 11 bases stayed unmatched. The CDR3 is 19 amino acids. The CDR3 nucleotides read TGTGCCAGCAGCTTAGACGGGACTAGCCCGGAGTCGGCCTACAATGAGCAGTTCTTC. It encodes CASSLDGTSPESAYNEQFF.

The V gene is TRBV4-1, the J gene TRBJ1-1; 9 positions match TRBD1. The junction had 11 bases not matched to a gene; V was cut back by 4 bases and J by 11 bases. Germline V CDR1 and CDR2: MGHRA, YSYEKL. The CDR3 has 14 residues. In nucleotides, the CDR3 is TGCGCCAGCAGCCTTTCGGGACAGGGTAGTAAGGCTTTCTTT. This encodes CASSLSGQGSKAFF.

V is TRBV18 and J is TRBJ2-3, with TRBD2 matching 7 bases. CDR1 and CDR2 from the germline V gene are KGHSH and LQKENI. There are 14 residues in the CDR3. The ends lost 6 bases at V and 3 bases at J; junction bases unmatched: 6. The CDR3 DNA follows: TGTGCCAGCTCGCCTAGAGCGGGGACAGATACGCAGTATTTT. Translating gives CASSPRAGTDTQYF.

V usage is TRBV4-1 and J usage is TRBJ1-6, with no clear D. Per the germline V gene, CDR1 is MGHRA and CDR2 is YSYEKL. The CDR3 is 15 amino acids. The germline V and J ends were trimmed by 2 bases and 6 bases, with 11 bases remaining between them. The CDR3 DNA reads TGCGCCAGCAGCCAATTAATTCCTACTAATTCACCCCTCCACTTT. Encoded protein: CASSQLIPTNSPLHF.

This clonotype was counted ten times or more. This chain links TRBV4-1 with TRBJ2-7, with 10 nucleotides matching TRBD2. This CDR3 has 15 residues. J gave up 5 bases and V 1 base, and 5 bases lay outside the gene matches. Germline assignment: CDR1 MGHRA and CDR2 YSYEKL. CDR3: CASSQGASGRDEQYF. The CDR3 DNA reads TGCGCCAGCAGCCAAGGAGCGAGCGGGAGGGACGAGCAGTACTTC.

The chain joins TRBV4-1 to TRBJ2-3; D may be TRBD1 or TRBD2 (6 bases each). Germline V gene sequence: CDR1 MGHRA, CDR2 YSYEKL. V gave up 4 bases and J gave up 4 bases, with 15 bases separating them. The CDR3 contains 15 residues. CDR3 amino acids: CASSLGGAVPDTQYF. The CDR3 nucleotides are TGCGCCAGCAGCCTGGGGGGCGCCGTTCCAGATACGCAGTATTTT.

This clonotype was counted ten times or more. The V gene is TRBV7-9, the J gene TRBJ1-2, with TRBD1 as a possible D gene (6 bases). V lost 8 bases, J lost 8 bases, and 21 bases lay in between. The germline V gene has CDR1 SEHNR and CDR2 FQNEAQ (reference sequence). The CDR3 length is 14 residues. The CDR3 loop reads CASSDTGTVMGYTF. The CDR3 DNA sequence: TGTGCCAGCTCTGATACAGGGACGGTTATGGGCTACACCTTC.